This TCR beta chain was documented in a study of beta chain features in type 1 diabetes. On this clone: The antigen remains unidentified.

Notes on the study in general: Within the patient group, naive, central memory and Treg TCRB repertoires appeared more similar to each other than within healthy donors.

The CDR3 is 16 residues long. V was cut by 4 bases and J by 2 bases, with 14 bases left in between. Germline values: CDR1 SEHNR, CDR2 FQNEAQ (reference sequence). Since all of the isolated RNA was reverse transcribed, expressed TCRB transcripts were what got sequenced. The repertoire was sequenced with immunoSEQ multiplex PCR; TCRdb's copy has only in-frame clones and lacks some. The data show 500,000 to 700,000 clones, about 16% seen once. The chain is built from TRBV7-9 and TRBJ1-4, with D possibly TRBD1 on 6 matching bases. Sequences were obtained from naive CD4+ T cells from blood. This TCR was recovered from a man aged 18 to 35 in good health. CDR3: CASSSGDRPTNEKLFF. CDR3 nucleotides: TGTGCCAGCAGCTCCGGTGACAGGCCTACTAATGAAAAACTGTTTTTT.